Listed below are T cell receptor beta chains from one sample, sequenced in a study of blood T cell repertoires in COVID-19. Sequencing was performed with immunoSEQ multiplex PCR; in TCRdb, only in-frame clones are kept and a portion is missing. Of around 230,000 clones listed, around 89% are singletons. Sequencing used PBMCs or T cells enriched from blood (not recorded which). The receptors derive from a middle-aged woman with acute COVID-19. Each CDR3 is given with its conserved first and last residue. The D gene is left open where the match is weak. Only part of the rows carry a size: once, few, many, or a class if the clone is expanded.

cdr3_aa	cdr3_nt	j_call	clone_size	d_call	v_call
CASTKSNGGYGYTF	TGTGCCAGCACTAAAAGTAACGGAGGCTATGGCTACACCTTC	TRBJ1-2	NA	NA	TRBV2
CASSPTSGTYNEQFF	TGTGCCAGCAGTCCGACTAGCGGGACCTACAATGAGCAGTTCTTC	TRBJ2-1	NA	TRBD2	TRBV7-2
CASSLELHATNEKLFF	TGTGCCAGCAGCTTGGAGCTTCACGCAACTAATGAAAAACTGTTTTTT	TRBJ1-4	once	NA	TRBV5-8
CSVSGSGHNEQFF	TGCAGCGTTTCTGGTAGCGGACACAATGAGCAGTTCTTC	TRBJ2-1	NA	NA	TRBV29-1
CASSQQPLAGGPNEQFF	TGCGCCAGCAGCCAACAACCATTAGCGGGGGGGCCCAATGAGCAGTTCTTC	TRBJ2-1	NA	TRBD2	TRBV4-3
CAISESLDRGGNTIYF	TGTGCCATCAGTGAGTCGCTGGACAGGGGTGGAAACACCATATATTTT	TRBJ1-3	few	TRBD1	TRBV10-3
CASSPLISYNEQFF	TGTGCCAGCAGTCCCCTAATCTCCTACAATGAGCAGTTCTTC	TRBJ2-1	NA	NA	TRBV3-1/TRBV3-2
CASSYQALDEQFF	TGTGCCAGCAGTTATCAGGCGTTGGATGAGCAGTTCTTC	TRBJ2-1	NA	NA	TRBV6-5
CASSPDSFNYGYTF	TGTGCCAGCTCACCGGACAGTTTTAACTATGGCTACACCTTC	TRBJ1-2	once	NA	TRBV18
CASHPTGRYEQYF	TGTGCCAGCCACCCGACAGGGAGATACGAGCAGTACTTC	TRBJ2-7	NA	TRBD1	TRBV5-5
CATSRGQKGSKAFF	TGTGCCACCAGCAGGGGACAGAAAGGGTCAAAAGCTTTCTTT	TRBJ1-1	NA	TRBD1	TRBV15
CASRLQGANEQFF	TGTGCCAGCAGGCTACAGGGGGCGAATGAGCAGTTCTTC	TRBJ2-1	NA	TRBD1	TRBV27
CASSRQGASGNTIYF	TGTGCCAGCAGTCGACAGGGGGCATCTGGAAACACCATATATTTT	TRBJ1-3	NA	TRBD1	TRBV6-5
CASRRGQGLGKLFF	TGCGCCAGCAGACGGGGACAGGGGTTAGGGAAACTGTTTTTT	TRBJ1-4	NA	TRBD1	TRBV5-1
CASILGGGIF	TGTGCCAGCATCCTTGGGGGCGGAATCTTC	TRBJ2-1	NA	NA	TRBV5-4
CASTILGDSPLHF	TGTGCCAGTACCATCCTGGGCGATTCACCCCTCCACTTT	TRBJ1-6	NA	NA	TRBV19
CASSVGLVETQYF	TGTGCCAGCAGCGTAGGACTGGTGGAGACCCAGTACTTC	TRBJ2-5	NA	NA	TRBV9
CASSQGTSGTKNIQYF	TGTGCCAGCAGCCAAGGCACTAGCGGGACTAAAAACATTCAGTACTTC	TRBJ2-4	few	TRBD2	TRBV3-1/TRBV3-2
CATTTTRTVQETQYF	TGTGCCACCACGACTACACGGACCGTGCAAGAGACCCAGTACTTC	TRBJ2-5	NA	NA	TRBV6-6
CASSSPGGLQETQYF	TGTGCCAGCAGCTCCCCTGGGGGGTTACAAGAGACCCAGTACTTC	TRBJ2-5	once	NA	TRBV3-1/TRBV3-2